This TCR beta chain was captured in a study of beta chain features in type 1 diabetes (dated by TCRdb to 2016 to 2018). With regard to the full study: No differences in mean age, gender distribution, total cell number or subset yield were found between patients and healthy donors. Across all samples, fewer than 110,000,000 sorted cells were examined, and cell number per subset correlated strongly with RNA yield. Regulatory and stem cell-like memory subsets were obtained from only 8 patients and about eight healthy donors, while naive and central memory subsets were obtained from all 30 or so donors. In the study, TCRB repertoires of sorted circulating CD4+ T cell subsets from recently diagnosed type 1 diabetes patients were compared with those of matched healthy donors.

Concerning this clone: Its antigen specificity is not known. The record has no base qualities; no much larger clone is one base away.

Results and caveats for the whole study, not just this receptor: In all four CD4+ subsets, TCRB CDR3 length was moderately but significantly shorter in type 1 diabetes patients. Because the HLA sub-analyses included only small numbers of individuals, any influence of HLA type on TCRB rearrangement was left unresolved. Patients with type 1 diabetes made fewer insertions and deleted more nucleotides at VDJ recombination sites, implying thymic rearrangement abnormalities. Naive, central memory and regulatory TCRB repertoires appeared to be more alike among patients than among healthy donors. PCR might favor shorter templates, but patient and control samples were amplified and corrected together, so any skew would affect both groups equally. Because cDNA was sequenced instead of genomic DNA, activated cells with high expression could be over-represented, although the groups did not differ in activation or CD3 levels.

Reading the germline V gene gives CDR1 SQVTM and CDR2 ANQGSEA. The CDR3 has 12 amino acids, counting the end cysteine and phenylalanine. The CDR3 DNA has 36 bases and is translated from base 1. V lost 2 bases and J lost 9 bases; the stretch between them is 14 bases long. The entire amount of isolated RNA was reverse transcribed using the High Capacity cDNA Reverse Transcription Kit, so the sequenced TCRB transcripts were expressed ones. Deep immunoSEQ sequencing was performed on naive, central memory and regulatory T cell samples, with an average of roughly 3.5 million total reads per sample. Sorted cells were lysed in RLT buffer, and RNA was extracted using DNase-treated RNeasy Micro or Mini kits according to cell number. Each cell subset was processed separately to prevent cross-contamination, with patient and healthy donor samples processed together. TCRB sequences were amplified from cDNA with the immunoSEQ multiplex PCR, producing 87-bp fragments spanning the CDR3 region. Amplicons were sequenced on the Illumina HiSeq platform. For the original study's pipeline: PCR bias was computationally corrected using synthetic template baselines, reads within Hamming distance 2 were collapsed, and singletons that could not be merged were discarded. Reads were aligned against IMGT so that V, D and J genes, CDR3 length and insertions or deletions at six rearrangement sites could be assigned. Within each subset, clonotype counts were normalized to sorted cell number, after which true diversity and Gini coefficients were computed with the tcR R package. Repertoire sharing was quantified using the overlap coefficient calculated on TCRB nucleotide sequences. Out-of-frame TCRB sequences from naive cells were analyzed as a proxy for the pre-selection repertoire. TCRdb carries this immuneACCESS record with in-frame sequences only. Its versions omit some clonotypes, under half of them owing to an unresolved V gene in the studies checked, with the rest unexplained. That table is the source of V, J and clone size, and D and trimming were worked out from the DNA. Present in this sample are 150,000 or so clones, roughly 59% of which were seen just once. The top ten clonotypes cover about 0.091% of the sample.

Each donor gave one peripheral blood draw, averaging approximately 0.11 L, which was collected into heparinised tubes. Naive, central memory, regulatory and stem cell-like memory CD4+ T cells were sorted on a BD FACSAria II using a panel including CD45RO, CCR7, CD25, CD127, CD95 and CD27. A purity above 95% was achieved for all sorted populations. PBMCs were separated immediately by Lymphoprep density gradient centrifugation and were stained directly, without being cultured. So that batch effects would be minimized, each experiment stained and sorted samples in pairs, pairing one healthy donor with one patient.

This receptor chain uses TRBV29-1 and TRBJ2-7, with TRBD2 perhaps the D gene, on 5 matching bases. The specimen was naive CD4+ T cells from blood. The cell subset or site label, read with the paper, signifies: true naive CD4+ T cells. This sequence originates from a man aged 25-45 years with type 1 diabetes. This receptor has the CDR3 CSVETTSFGQYF. The sequenced DNA is TGCAGCGTTGAAACCACTAGTTTCGGGCAGTACTTC.